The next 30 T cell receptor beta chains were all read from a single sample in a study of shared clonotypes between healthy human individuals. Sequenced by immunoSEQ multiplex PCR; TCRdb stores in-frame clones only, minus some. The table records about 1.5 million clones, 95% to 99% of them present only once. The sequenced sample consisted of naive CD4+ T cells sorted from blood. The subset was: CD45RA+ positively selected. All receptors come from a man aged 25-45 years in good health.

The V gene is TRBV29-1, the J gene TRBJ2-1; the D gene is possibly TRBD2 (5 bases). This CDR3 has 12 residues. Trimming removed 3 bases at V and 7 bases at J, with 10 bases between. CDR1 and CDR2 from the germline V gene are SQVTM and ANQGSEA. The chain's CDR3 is CSVDGPGNEQFF. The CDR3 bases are TGCAGCGTTGATGGGCCGGGGAATGAGCAGTTCTTC.

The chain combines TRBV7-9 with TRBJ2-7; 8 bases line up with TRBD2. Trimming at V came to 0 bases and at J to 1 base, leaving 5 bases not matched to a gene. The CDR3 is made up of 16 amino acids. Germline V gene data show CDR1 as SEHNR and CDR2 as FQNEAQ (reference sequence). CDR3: CASSLALAGLSYEQYF. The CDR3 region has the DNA TGTGCCAGCAGCTTAGCCTTAGCGGGATTGTCCTACGAGCAGTACTTC.

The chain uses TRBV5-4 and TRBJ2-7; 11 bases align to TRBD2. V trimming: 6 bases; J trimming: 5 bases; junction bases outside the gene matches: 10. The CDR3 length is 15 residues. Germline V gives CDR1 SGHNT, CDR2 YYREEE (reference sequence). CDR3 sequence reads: CASTLAGGPLHEQYF. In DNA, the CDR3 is TGTGCCAGCACCTTAGCGGGAGGGCCTTTACACGAGCAGTACTTC.

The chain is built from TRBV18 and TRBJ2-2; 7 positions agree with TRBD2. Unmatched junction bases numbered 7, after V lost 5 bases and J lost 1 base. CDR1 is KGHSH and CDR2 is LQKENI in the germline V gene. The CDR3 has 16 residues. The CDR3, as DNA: TGTGCCAGCTCAATTGATAGCGGGCGGAACACCGGGGAGCTGTTTTTT. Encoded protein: CASSIDSGRNTGELFF.

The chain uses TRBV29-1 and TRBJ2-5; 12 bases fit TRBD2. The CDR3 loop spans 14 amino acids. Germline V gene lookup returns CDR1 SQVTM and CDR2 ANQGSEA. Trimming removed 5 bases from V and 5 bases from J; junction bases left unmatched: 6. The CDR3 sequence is CSVHKTSGSETQYF. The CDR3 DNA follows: TGCAGCGTTCACAAGACTAGCGGGAGTGAGACCCAGTACTTC. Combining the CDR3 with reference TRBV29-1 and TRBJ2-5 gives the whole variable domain SAVISQKPSRDICQRGTSLTIQCQVDSQVTMMFWYRQQPGQSLTLIATANQGSEATYESGFVIDKFPISRPNLTFSTLTVSNMSPEDSSIYLCSVHKTSGSETQYFGPGTRLLVL.

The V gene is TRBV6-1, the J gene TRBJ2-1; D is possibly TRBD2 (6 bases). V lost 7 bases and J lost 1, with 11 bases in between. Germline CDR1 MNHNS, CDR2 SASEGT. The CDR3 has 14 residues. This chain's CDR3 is CASKTRSSYNEQFF. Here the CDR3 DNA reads TGTGCCAGCAAGACTAGGTCTTCCTACAATGAGCAGTTCTTC.

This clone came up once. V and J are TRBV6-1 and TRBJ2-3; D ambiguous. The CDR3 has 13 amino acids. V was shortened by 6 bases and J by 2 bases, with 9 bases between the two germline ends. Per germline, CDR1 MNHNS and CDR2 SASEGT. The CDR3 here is CASSSTHTDTQYF. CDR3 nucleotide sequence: TGTGCCAGCAGCTCGACCCACACAGATACGCAGTATTTT.

The CDR3 coding sequence is TGCAGCGTCGAGGGTTGGACACGTACGGACGAGCAGTACTTC. It encodes CSVEGWTRTDEQYF. The chain joins TRBV29-1 to TRBJ2-7; D may match TRBD1 or TRBD2 (5 bases each). Trimming left V 6 bases short and J 5 bases short, with 20 bases between. The CDR3 length is 14 residues. Germline V lookup: CDR1 SQVTM, CDR2 ANQGSEA.

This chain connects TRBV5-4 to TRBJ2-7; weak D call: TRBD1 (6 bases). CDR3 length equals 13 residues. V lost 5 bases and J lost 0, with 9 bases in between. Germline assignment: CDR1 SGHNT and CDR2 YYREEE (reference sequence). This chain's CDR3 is CASRGHSSYEQYF. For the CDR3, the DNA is TGTGCCAGCAGGGGACACAGCTCCTACGAGCAGTACTTC.

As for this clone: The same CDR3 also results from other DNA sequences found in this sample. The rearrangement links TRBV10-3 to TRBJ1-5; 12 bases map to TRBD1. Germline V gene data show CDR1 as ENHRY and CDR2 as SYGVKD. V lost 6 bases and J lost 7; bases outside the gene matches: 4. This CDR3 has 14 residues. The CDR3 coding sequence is TGTGCCATCAGCGGGACAGGGGGCGACCAGCCCCAGCATTTT. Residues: CAISGTGGDQPQHF.

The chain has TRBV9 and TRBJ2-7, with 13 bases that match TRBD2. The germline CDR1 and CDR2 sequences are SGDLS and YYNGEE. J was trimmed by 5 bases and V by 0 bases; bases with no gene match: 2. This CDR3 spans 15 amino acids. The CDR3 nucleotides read TGTGCCAGCAGCGTAGGGGGACTAGCGGGAAACGAGCAGTACTTC. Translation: CASSVGGLAGNEQYF.

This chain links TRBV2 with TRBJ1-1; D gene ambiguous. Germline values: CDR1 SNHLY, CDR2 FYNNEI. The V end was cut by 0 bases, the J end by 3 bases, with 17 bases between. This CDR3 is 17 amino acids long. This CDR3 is CASSEATVGFSYTEAFF. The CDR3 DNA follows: TGTGCCAGCAGTGAAGCGACGGTGGGCTTCTCCTACACTGAAGCTTTCTTT.

This chain's CDR3 is CANNRLAGTYEQYF. The CDR3 DNA reads as TGTGCCAACAATCGACTAGCGGGAACCTACGAGCAGTACTTC. The genes are TRBV27 and TRBJ2-7; 11 positions match TRBD2. Trimming at V came to 10 bases and at J to 2 bases, leaving 7 bases not matched to a gene. Germline V gives CDR1 MNHEY, CDR2 SMNVEV (reference sequence). The CDR3 has 14 amino acids.

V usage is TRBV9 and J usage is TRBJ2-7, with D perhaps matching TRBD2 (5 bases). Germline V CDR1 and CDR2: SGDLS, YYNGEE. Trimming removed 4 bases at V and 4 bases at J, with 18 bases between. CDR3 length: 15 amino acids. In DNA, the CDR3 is TGTGCCAGCAGCCCTGAGCCTGTGCGAGGGTACGAGCAGTACTTC. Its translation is CASSPEPVRGYEQYF. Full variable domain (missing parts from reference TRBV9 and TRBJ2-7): DSGVTQTPKHLITATGQRVTLRCSPRSGDLSVYWYQQSLDQGLQFLIQYYNGEERAKGNILERFSAQQFPDLHSELNLSSLELGDSALYFCASSPEPVRGYEQYFGPGTRLTVT.

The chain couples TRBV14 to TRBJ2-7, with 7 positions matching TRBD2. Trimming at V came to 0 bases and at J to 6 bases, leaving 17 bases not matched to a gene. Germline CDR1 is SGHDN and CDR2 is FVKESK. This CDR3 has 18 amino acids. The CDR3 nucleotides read TGTGCCAGCAGCCAAGAATGGATAGGGCGGGGGAGTCCTCTCGAGCAGTACTTC. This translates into CASSQEWIGRGSPLEQYF.

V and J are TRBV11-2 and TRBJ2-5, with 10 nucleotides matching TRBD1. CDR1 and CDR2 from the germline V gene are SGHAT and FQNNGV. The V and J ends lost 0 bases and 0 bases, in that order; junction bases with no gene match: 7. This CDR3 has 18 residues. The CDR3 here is CASSLEGQGSLYQETQYF. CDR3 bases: TGTGCCAGCAGCTTAGAGGGACAGGGGTCATTGTACCAAGAGACCCAGTACTTC.

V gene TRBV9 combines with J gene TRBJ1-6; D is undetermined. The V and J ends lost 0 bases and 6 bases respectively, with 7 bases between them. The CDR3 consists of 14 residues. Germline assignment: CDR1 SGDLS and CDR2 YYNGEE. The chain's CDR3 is CASSVVGTNSPLHF. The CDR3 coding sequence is TGTGCCAGCAGCGTAGTGGGTACTAATTCACCCCTCCACTTT. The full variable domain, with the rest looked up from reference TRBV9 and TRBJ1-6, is DSGVTQTPKHLITATGQRVTLRCSPRSGDLSVYWYQQSLDQGLQFLIQYYNGEERAKGNILERFSAQQFPDLHSELNLSSLELGDSALYFCASSVVGTNSPLHFGNGTRLTVT.

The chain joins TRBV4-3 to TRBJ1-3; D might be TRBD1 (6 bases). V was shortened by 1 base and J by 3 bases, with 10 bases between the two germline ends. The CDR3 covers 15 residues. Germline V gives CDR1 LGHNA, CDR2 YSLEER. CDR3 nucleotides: TGCGCCAGCAGCCAAGGGTGGGGGCTTGGAAACACCATATATTTT. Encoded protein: CASSQGWGLGNTIYF.

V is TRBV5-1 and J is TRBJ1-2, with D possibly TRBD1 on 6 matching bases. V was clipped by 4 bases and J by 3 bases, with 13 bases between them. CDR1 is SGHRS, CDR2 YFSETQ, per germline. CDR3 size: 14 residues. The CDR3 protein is CASSANPGDYGYTF. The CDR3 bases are TGCGCCAGCAGCGCCAACCCAGGGGACTATGGCTACACCTTC.

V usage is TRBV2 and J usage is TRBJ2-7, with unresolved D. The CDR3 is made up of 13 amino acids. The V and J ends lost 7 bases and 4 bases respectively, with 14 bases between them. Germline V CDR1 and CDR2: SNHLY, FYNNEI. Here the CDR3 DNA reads TGTGCCAGCAAAAAGGATCTATTGTACGAGCAGTACTTC. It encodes CASKKDLLYEQYF.

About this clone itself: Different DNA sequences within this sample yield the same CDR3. The CDR3 nucleotides are TGTGCCAGCAGCTTAGCGGAGTACCAAGAGACCCAGTACTTC. Translating it yields CASSLAEYQETQYF. This rearrangement joins TRBV7-9 to TRBJ2-5; D call uncertain. With 0 bases removed from V and 0 bases from J, the gap between germline ends came to 5 bases. The CDR3 contains 14 residues. Looked up from germline, CDR1 is SEHNR and CDR2 is FQNEAQ (reference sequence).

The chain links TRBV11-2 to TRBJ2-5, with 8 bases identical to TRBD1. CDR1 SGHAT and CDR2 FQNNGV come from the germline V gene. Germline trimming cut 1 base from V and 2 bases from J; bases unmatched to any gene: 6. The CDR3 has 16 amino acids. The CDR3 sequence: CASSLGGTGGQETQYF. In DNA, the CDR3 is TGTGCCAGCAGCTTAGGTGGTACAGGGGGGCAAGAGACCCAGTACTTC. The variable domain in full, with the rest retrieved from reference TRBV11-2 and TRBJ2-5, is EAGVAQSPRYKIIEKRQSVAFWCNPISGHATLYWYQQILGQGPKLLIQFQNNGVVDDSQLPKDRFSAERLKGVDSTLKIQPAKLEDSAVYLCASSLGGTGGQETQYFGPGTRLLVL.

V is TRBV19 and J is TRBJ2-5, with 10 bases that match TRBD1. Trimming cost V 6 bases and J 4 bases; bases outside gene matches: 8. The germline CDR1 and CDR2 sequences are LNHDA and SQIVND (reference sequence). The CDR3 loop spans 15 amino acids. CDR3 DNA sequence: TGTGCCAGTAGATCCGGCGACAGGGGGCGAGAGACCCAGTACTTC. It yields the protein CASRSGDRGRETQYF.

CDR3 sequence: CASSPPDGVAKNIQYF. CDR3 DNA sequence: TGTGCCAGCTCACCACCGGACGGAGTAGCCAAAAACATTCAGTACTTC. The genes are TRBV18 and TRBJ2-4; D is unclear. Trimming took 0 bases from V and 0 from J, leaving 9 bases between them. The CDR3 is 16 residues long. Germline CDR1 KGHSH, CDR2 LQKENI.

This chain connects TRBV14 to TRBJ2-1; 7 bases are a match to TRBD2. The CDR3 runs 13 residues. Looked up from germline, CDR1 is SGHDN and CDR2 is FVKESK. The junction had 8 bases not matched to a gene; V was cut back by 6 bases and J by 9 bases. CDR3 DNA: TGTGCCAGCAGTCCTAGCGGCCGCGCTGAGCAGTTCTTC. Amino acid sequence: CASSPSGRAEQFF.

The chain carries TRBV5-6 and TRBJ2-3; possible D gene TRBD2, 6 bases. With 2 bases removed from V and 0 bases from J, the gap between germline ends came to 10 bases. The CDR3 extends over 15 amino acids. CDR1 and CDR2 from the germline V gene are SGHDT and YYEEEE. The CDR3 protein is CASSFGTESTDTQYF. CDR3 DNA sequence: TGTGCCAGCAGCTTTGGGACTGAAAGCACAGATACGCAGTATTTT.

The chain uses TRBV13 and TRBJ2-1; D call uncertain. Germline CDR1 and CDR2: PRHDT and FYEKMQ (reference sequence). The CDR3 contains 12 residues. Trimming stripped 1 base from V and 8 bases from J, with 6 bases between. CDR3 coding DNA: TGTGCCAGCAGCTTAGAGTATCATGAGCAGTTCTTC. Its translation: CASSLEYHEQFF.

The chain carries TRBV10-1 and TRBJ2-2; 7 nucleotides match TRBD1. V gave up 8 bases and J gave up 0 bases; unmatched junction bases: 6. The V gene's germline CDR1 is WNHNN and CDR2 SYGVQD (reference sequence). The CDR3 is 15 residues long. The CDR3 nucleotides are TGCGCCAGCTCTCAGGGGACAGCGAACACCGGGGAGCTGTTTTTT. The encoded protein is CASSQGTANTGELFF.

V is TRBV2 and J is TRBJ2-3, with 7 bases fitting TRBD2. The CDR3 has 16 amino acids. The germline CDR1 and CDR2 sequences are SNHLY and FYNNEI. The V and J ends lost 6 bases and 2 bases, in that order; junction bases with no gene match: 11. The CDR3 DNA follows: TGTGCCAGCAGCCCCCCGGCTAGCGGCTCCACAGATACGCAGTATTTT. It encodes CASSPPASGSTDTQYF.

The CDR3 loop reads CASREGASYTQYF. The CDR3 DNA is TGTGCCAGCAGGGAGGGGGCATCCTATACGCAGTATTTT. The chain combines TRBV28 with TRBJ2-3, with D tentatively TRBD1 (7 bases). The CDR3 consists of 13 residues. CDR1 is MDHEN, CDR2 SYDVKM, per germline. V lost 6 bases, J lost 7 bases, and 14 bases lay in between.